This TCR beta chain is drawn from a study of blood T cell repertoires in COVID-19. Overall study context: In each case, the material was cDNA or gDNA derived from T cells, B-cell-depleted T cells, or PBMCs.

The method was immunoSEQ multiplex PCR; TCRdb's version includes in-frame clones alone and lacks a portion of them. Seen here are fewer than 200,000 clones, 80% to 90% observed once, and the top ten hold less than 25%. This clone appeared a few times. CDR3 length: 16 amino acids. Germline V gives CDR1 SGHTA, CDR2 FQGNSA. V dropped 5 bases and J dropped 4 bases, with 20 bases sitting between them. The rearrangement uses TRBV7-2 and TRBJ1-2, with a possible D match to TRBD1 (6 bases). The origin of this receptor is a man between 70 and 80 years old with active or convalescent COVID-19. The sequencing sample was made of peripheral blood. In DNA, the CDR3 is TGTGCCAGCAGCAAAGACGTTGGCGGGGGGCGCTATGGCTACACCTTC. Translated: CASSKDVGGGRYGYTF.